This paragraph covers one TCR beta chain sequence. It has no known antigen specificity. Base-call qualities are not available, and no considerably larger clone is one nucleotide away. The library was prepared using the immunoSEQ multiplex PCR assay. A mixture of 60 forward primers for TCR Vbeta segments and 13 reverse primers for TCR Jbeta segments was used in the multiplex PCR. Amplification of the CDR3 region of rearranged TCR beta genes was performed with a multiplex PCR assay on genomic DNA. The Illumina HiSeq System was used to sequence the amplified TCR beta libraries as 87-base-pair reads. For the original study's pipeline: A later analysis counted about 80 million unique TCR beta chains across the roughly 700 repertoires, and some 11 million of these chains were shared by at least two donors. A nearest-neighbor algorithm error-corrected the raw reads and collapsed the reads into unique sequences, merging closely related sequences to remove PCR and sequencing errors. CDR3 sequences were aligned to IMGT reference sequences to assign V, D and J gene segments. Each retained sequence needed at least a six-nucleotide match to both a V gene segment and a J gene segment. A rearrangement counted as productive if the CDR3 had no stop codons and remained in frame with V and J, and every other rearrangement counted as non-productive. Following IMGT convention, CDR3 was defined as the stretch from the second conserved V-encoded cysteine up to the conserved J-encoded phenylalanine. The earlier analysis of around 640 of the donors excluded sequences that lacked an unambiguous match to a single V gene segment. An earlier analysis of fewer than 750 of the donors classified V segments as functional when productive rearrangements were above 56.7% and as segregating when the standard deviation between donors was above 5%. To diagnose cytomegalovirus status from the catalog of TCR beta chain sequences, a statistical classification framework was built. In a later analysis, V and J genes were assigned by comparing TCR nucleotide sequences against IMGT/GENE-DB human TR gene sequences. A later analysis assigned CDR3 sequences and most-parsimonious VDJ recombination scenarios with the TCRdist pipeline. In a later analysis, each TCR beta chain was defined by its CDR3 amino acid sequence together with its V-gene family, and reads without a unique V-gene family were excluded. In a later analysis, 450 to 600 highly shared, low-generation-probability nucleotide sequences were removed to address suspected cross-contamination and a sequencing artifact. In a later analysis, a clonal expansion index for each public chain was calculated from normalized within-repertoire ranks of inferred template counts. In a later analysis, generation probabilities were computed with a VDJ recombination model fitted to out-of-frame rearrangements, and the resulting probabilities were checked against IGoR. In a later analysis, TCR-TCR, TCR-HLA and TCR-CMV co-occurrence was scored with hypergeometric tests, and a repertoire-size bias correction was applied to TCR pairs. False discovery rates were estimated in a later analysis by permuting HLA or CMV assignments 20 times. A later analysis grouped co-occurring TCRs with DBSCAN, adding TCRdist sequence similarity when clustering within HLA-allele-positive subsets. Repertoires with fewer than 30,000 or more than 120,000 public chains were left out of co-occurrence clustering, as were a handful of repertoires with anomalous nucleotide sharing. Entries here come from immuneACCESS through TCRdb and include only in-frame sequences with V and J called. Some clones fail to appear in such tables; in the studies checked, an unresolved V gene covers under half of the shortfall, and the cause of the remainder is unknown. D and trimming come from the DNA, and the V and J calls and clone size come from that table. Counted in this sample were under 110,000 clones; around 80% of them appeared once. The ten biggest clones cover roughly 2.5% of the sample.

The CDR3 numbers 15 residues from cysteine through phenylalanine. The kept DNA is CDR3 alone, 45 bases in frame from the first base. CDR1 and CDR2 were assigned from the germline V gene as SGHVS and FQNEAQ. V is cut back by 5 bases and J by 6 bases, with 5 bases in the junction unmatched. This entry belongs to a study of cytomegalovirus exposure and HLA in healthy donors (TCRdb year 2017). Regarding the complete study: In an earlier analysis of under 750 of the donors, 276 Gb of sequence data and 117 million unique TCR beta sequences from 150 million to 200 million T cells were reported. Around 320 gigabases of sequencing data and tens of millions of unique TCR sequences were included in an early release covering several hundred HLA-typed donors. The genetic ancestry cluster associated with self-reported Caucasian donors included 80% to 90% of the approximately 430 genotyped donors. The study aimed to test whether cataloging public T cell receptors could reveal signatures of past pathogen exposure. The study profiled the T cell repertoires of more than 500 subjects by immunosequencing and related them to cytomegalovirus serostatus. Along with the approximately 700-subject first cohort, a separate validation cohort of some 130 different subjects was used. To predict cytomegalovirus infection status, the study combined high-throughput TCR immunosequencing, statistical association of individual TCRs with disease status, and machine learning. In a later analysis, previously published TCR beta repertoires from hundreds of donors were re-analyzed and high-resolution HLA genotyping was added so that TCR occurrence patterns could be studied. In the later analysis, no new phenotypic data were used to find candidate immune exposures; instead, reliance was placed on TCR beta sequences and their occurrence across donors. To decide whether each TCR beta V gene segment behaved as functional or pseudogenic, an earlier analysis of nearly 600 of the donors relied on high-throughput TCR beta sequencing. Donor age, sex, ethnicity and CMV serostatus were compiled together with the repertoire data. In a later genetic analysis, genome-wide SNP genotypes for about 55% of the 666 donors were used, and that subset was treated as a discovery cohort. Every repertoire in the discovery cohort had been generated on one and the same sequencing platform. Both class I and class II loci were covered by HLA typing, at four-digit resolution. The number of typed donors differed by locus: about 629-630 for A, B, C, DRB1 and DQB1; 522 for DQA1; 600 to 610 for DPA1; and around 470 for DPB1. Roughly 5 DR-DQ haplotypes were handled as single units for association and clustering, since linkage in the cohort was strong. Among about 370 genotyped donors of the cohort, an average of approximately 220,000 unique TCR beta nucleotide sequences was sequenced per donor, of which roughly 17% were non-productive. What the authors observed across the whole study: The presence/absence analyses assumed that sequencing depth was roughly uniform across donors, and that assumption may not be true. Because the 87-base-pair reads could not distinguish some IMGT-functional V segments, including TRBV6-2 and TRBV6-3, those segments were excluded. This cohort had only TCR beta chains sequenced, and the lack of alpha or paired-chain data limited which features could be detected. A further reported finding was that TCR beta sequences accurately predicted the HLA-A and HLA-B alleles for most subjects in the first cohort. A cluster of highly shared sequence variants was judged likely to be a technical artifact of the sequencing pipeline. A later analysis found that TCR association rates varied across HLA loci, with DRB1 alleles showing the most associated TCRs and HLA-C alleles the fewest. Specific HLA alleles were associated with 15,000 to 20,000 TCR beta sequences at a false discovery rate of 0.05 in a later analysis. Because HLA typing was missing for some donors at each locus, association tests included only the typed subset. Most TCR sequences were seen in very few donors, while some public TCRs were found in many individuals. In a later analysis, HLA-associated TCR beta chains were found to be more clonally expanded and to have lower generation probabilities than equally common non-associated chains. In a later analysis, most CMV-associated TCR beta chains were found to appear HLA-restricted, with HLA associations seemingly driven largely by CMV exposure. The classifier was reported to diagnose cytomegalovirus status with high specificity and sensitivity in both the original and validation cohorts. In an earlier analysis of some 540 of the donors, most TCR beta V segments appeared in productive rearrangements about 87% or about 30% of the time, broadly matching IMGT annotations. An association between a missense DCLRE1C variant and V-gene and J-gene trimming of TCR beta chains was found in a later genetic analysis and replicated in an independent cohort. A later analysis reported that several top co-occurrence clusters appeared linked to parvovirus B19, influenza, CMV and Epstein-Barr virus. A few of the identified cytomegalovirus-associated TCR beta chains were confirmed in vitro to be specific for cytomegalovirus antigens. Because counts were too low, about 18 rarely observed V segments, including chromosome 9 orphons, were excluded from the earlier analysis of roughly 580 of the donors. In the study, some 160 TCR beta chains were listed as associated with cytomegalovirus. For the cohort, immune exposure information was limited to CMV serostatus. Strong co-occurrence of HLA alleles, especially DR and DQ, made assigning TCR associations to individual alleles difficult. In a later genetic analysis, fewer N-insertions in productive TCRs were reported among donors in an Asian-associated ancestry cluster than the 666-donor mean. Correlated functional status among segregating V segments might reflect linkage disequilibrium, but an unknown experimental factor could not be ruled out. The authors suggested that the approach could potentially be generalized to other disease states and immunological phenotypes.

The cohort was made up of around 720 healthy bone marrow donors. All cohort members were sampled while nominally healthy, although unrecorded immune exposures were likely present. The donor tested CMV seronegative, placing the donor among the roughly 400 seronegative members of the cohort. A peripheral blood sample was provided by each donor, and peripheral blood mononuclear cells were used for TCR beta sequencing. The Qiagen DNeasy Blood Extraction Kit was used to extract genomic DNA from the blood cell samples. The receptor chain draws on TRBV7-8 and TRBJ2-2; TRBD2 aligns with 11 central bases. The material sequenced was PBMCs. The clonotype originates from a man in his forties in good health and CMV-seronegative. The nucleotides read TGTGCCAGCAGCGTCACTAGCGGGGGCTCCGGGGAGCTGTTTTTT. Its protein product is CASSVTSGGSGELFF.